The present entry profiles one T cell receptor beta chain with its context. After removal of 4 bases from V and 1 base from J, the junction contained 10 bases not matched to a gene. CDR1 is LGHNA and CDR2 is YNFKEQ in the germline V gene. The CDR3 totals 16 residues. This entry is derived from a study of technical replicates of blood from several donors. Profiling relied on immunoSEQ multiplex PCR, and the TCRdb table lists in-frame clones only, not all of them. The data show tens of thousands of clones, with about 96% seen just once and 0.36% held by the top ten. The sample taken for sequencing was T cells isolated from PBMCs. The sequence derives from a human donor in good health. The rearrangement uses TRBV4-2 and TRBJ2-7; 7 bases fit TRBD2. CDR3 protein: CASSPSWSSGSYEQYF. The CDR3 DNA reads as TGTGCCAGCAGCCCTTCATGGTCTAGCGGATCCTACGAGCAGTACTTC.